Presented here are 6 T cell receptor beta chains from one specimen sequenced in a study of cytomegalovirus exposure and HLA in healthy donors. With 60 Vbeta and 13 Jbeta primers, the PCR was carried out. TCRdb's copy holds only in-frame clones and misses some; the assay was immunoSEQ multiplex PCR. This sample has 80,000 to 100,000 clones, with about 79% found just once. Sequencing used PBMCs. These receptors all come from a male donor in good health and CMV-seropositive.

The chain joins TRBV2 to TRBJ1-3; D not resolved. In germline, CDR1 is SNHLY, CDR2 FYNNEI. This CDR3 contains 16 residues. V lost 2 bases to trimming and J lost 2 bases, with 13 bases between them. The CDR3 region has the DNA TGTGCCAGCAGTGAATGGGAGTTCGGCCCTGGAAACACCATATATTTT. Translation: CASSEWEFGPGNTIYF.

This chain uses TRBV7-2 with TRBJ1-1; the D is unclear. The germline CDR1 and CDR2 sequences are SGHTA and FQGNSA. The CDR3 runs to 14 residues. V lost 5 bases to trimming and J lost 0 bases, with 10 bases between them. In DNA, the CDR3 is TGTGCCAGCAGCCTACAAGCGGTGAACACTGAAGCTTTCTTT. This translates into CASSLQAVNTEAFF.

This chain uses TRBV7-9 with TRBJ1-5; D possibly corresponds to TRBD1 (6 bases). Trimming cost V 5 bases and J 0 bases, with 11 bases left between them. Germline loops: CDR1 SEHNR, CDR2 FQNEAQ (reference sequence). This CDR3 is 15 amino acids long. The CDR3 reads CASSPGTNSNQPQHF. The CDR3 DNA reads as TGTGCCAGCAGCCCCGGGACAAATAGCAATCAGCCCCAGCATTTT.

The chain employs TRBV5-5 and TRBJ1-1; perhaps TRBD1 as D (6 bases). The CDR3 covers 16 residues. V dropped 0 bases and J dropped 1 base, with 13 bases sitting between them. The V gene's germline CDR1 is SGHKS and CDR2 YYEKEE (reference sequence). CDR3 sequence: CASSLVWGQPNTEAFF. For the CDR3, the DNA is TGTGCCAGCAGCTTGGTGTGGGGACAACCGAACACTGAAGCTTTCTTT.

This clone was found a few times. The chain carries TRBV15 and TRBJ1-5; 8 bases are a match to TRBD1. Trimming at V came to 4 bases and at J to 0 bases, leaving 17 bases not matched to a gene. The CDR3 extends over 20 amino acids. Germline assignment: CDR1 LNHNV and CDR2 YYDKDF (reference sequence). This CDR3 is CATSTDLRTGWFHSNQPQHF. The CDR3 DNA reads TGTGCCACCAGCACAGACCTTAGGACAGGGTGGTTCCATAGCAATCAGCCCCAGCATTTT.

This chain connects TRBV19 to TRBJ2-3; 12 nucleotides match TRBD2. The CDR3 spans 17 residues. The V and J ends lost 4 bases and 4 bases, in that order; junction bases with no gene match: 9. CDR1 LNHDA and CDR2 SQIVND come from the germline V gene (reference sequence). The CDR3 DNA is TGTGCCAGTAGTACCCACTCTAGCGGGGGGGCCCCAGATACGCAGTATTTT. This translates into CASSTHSSGGAPDTQYF.